This T cell receptor (beta chain) was identified in a study of cytomegalovirus exposure and HLA in healthy donors. PCR amplification relied on 60 Vbeta primers (plus 13 Jbeta primers). This table comes from immunoSEQ multiplex PCR, and its TCRdb copy is limited to in-frame clones, with some not included. The sample comprises around 160,000 clones, around 77% of which are singletons, and 6.5% to 8.5% rests with the top ten. The CDR3 covers 14 residues. V lost 3 bases and J 3 bases, leaving 9 bases between the germline ends. Per the germline V gene, CDR1 is LNHDA and CDR2 is SQIVND (reference sequence).

Sequenced sample: PBMCs. This clonotype originated in a woman aged 40-49 years in good health and CMV-seropositive. The genes are TRBV19 and TRBJ1-5; D gene unclear. This CDR3 is CASSMREANQPQHF. CDR3 DNA: TGTGCCAGTAGTATGAGGGAGGCCAATCAGCCCCAGCATTTT.